This T cell receptor (beta chain) was sequenced during a study of beta chain features in type 1 diabetes. General study findings and limits: For Type 1 diabetes patients, all four CD4+ subsets carried TCRB CDR3s that were moderately but significantly shorter.

Since all of the isolated RNA was reverse transcribed, expressed TCRB transcripts were what got sequenced. The assay was immunoSEQ multiplex PCR, and TCRdb's table has in-frame clones only and misses some. This table holds hundreds of thousands of clones, over 12% found once. The V gene's germline CDR1 is SGHNT and CDR2 YYREEE (reference sequence). V gave up 1 base and J gave up 9 bases, with 14 bases separating them. The CDR3 has 14 residues. On this clone: Its antigen is not identified.

Each donor gave one heparinised blood draw averaging around 120 mL. The receptor was isolated from a man younger than 35 with type 1 diabetes. The source material was naive CD4+ T cells from blood. The chain links TRBV5-4 to TRBJ2-1; the D call may be TRBD1 or TRBD2 (5 bases each). CDR3: CASSLKGPSPEQFF. The CDR3 region has the DNA TGTGCCAGCAGCTTGAAGGGACCTTCCCCTGAGCAGTTCTTC.